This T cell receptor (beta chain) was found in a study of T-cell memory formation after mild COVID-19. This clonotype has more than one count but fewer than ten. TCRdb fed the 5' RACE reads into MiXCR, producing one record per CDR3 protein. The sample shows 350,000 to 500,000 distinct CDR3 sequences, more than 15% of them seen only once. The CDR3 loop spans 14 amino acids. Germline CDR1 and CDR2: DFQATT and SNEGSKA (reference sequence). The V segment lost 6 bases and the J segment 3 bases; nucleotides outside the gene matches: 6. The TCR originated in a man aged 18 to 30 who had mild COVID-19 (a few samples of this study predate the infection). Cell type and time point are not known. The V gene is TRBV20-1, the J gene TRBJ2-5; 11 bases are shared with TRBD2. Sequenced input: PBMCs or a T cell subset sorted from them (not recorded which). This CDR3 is CSAVAGGPKETQYF. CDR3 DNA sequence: TGCAGTGCAGTAGCGGGGGGGCCGAAAGAGACCCAGTACTTC.